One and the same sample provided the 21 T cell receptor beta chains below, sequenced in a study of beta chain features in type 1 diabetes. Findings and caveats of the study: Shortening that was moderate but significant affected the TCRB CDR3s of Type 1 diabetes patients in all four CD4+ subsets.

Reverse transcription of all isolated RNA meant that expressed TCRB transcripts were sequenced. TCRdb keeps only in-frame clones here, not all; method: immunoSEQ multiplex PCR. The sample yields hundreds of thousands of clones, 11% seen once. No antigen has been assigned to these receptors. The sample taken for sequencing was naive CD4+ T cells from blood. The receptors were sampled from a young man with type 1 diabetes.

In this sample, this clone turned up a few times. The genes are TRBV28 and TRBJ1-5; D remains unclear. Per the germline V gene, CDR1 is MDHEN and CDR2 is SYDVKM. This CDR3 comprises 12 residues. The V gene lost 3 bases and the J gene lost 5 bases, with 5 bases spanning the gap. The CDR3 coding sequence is TGTGCCAGCAGTTTGAGGTATCAGCCCCAGCATTTT. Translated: CASSLRYQPQHF.

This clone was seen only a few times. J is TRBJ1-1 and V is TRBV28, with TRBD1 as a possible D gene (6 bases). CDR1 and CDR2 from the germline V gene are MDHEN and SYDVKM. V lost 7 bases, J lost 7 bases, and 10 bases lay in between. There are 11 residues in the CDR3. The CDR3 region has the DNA TGTGCCAGCAACCTACAGGGTGAAGCTTTCTTT. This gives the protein CASNLQGEAFF.

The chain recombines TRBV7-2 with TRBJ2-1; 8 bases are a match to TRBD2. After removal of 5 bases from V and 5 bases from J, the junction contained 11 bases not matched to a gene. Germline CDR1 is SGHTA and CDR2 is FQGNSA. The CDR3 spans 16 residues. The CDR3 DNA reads TGTGCCAGCAGCCAACTCGGGAGGGGCTGGAACAATGAGCAGTTCTTC. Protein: CASSQLGRGWNNEQFF.

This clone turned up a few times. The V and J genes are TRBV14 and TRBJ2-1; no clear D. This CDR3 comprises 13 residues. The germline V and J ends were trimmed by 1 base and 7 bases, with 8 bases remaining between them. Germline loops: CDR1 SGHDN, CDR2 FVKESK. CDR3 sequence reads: CASSQATINEQFF. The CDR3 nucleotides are TGTGCCAGCAGCCAAGCTACGATAAATGAGCAGTTCTTC.

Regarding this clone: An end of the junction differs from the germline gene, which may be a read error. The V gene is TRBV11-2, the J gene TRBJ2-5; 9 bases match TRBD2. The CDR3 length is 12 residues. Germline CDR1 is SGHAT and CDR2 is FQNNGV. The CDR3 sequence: CASSTGLANPDF. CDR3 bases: TGTGCCAGCAGCACGGGACTAGCTAATCCTGACTTC.

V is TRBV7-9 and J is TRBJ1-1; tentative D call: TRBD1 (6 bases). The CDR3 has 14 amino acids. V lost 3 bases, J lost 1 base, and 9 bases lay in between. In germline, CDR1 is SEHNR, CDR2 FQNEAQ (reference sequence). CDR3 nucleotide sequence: TGTGCCAGCAGCTTCACAGGGTCGAACACTGAAGCTTTCTTT. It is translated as CASSFTGSNTEAFF.

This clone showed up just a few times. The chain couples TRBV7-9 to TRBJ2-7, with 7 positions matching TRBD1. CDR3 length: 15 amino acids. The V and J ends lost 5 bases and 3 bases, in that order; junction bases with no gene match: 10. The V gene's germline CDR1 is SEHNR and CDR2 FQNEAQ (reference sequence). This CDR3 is CASSPRPQGFYEQYF. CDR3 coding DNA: TGTGCCAGCAGCCCTCGGCCACAGGGGTTCTACGAGCAGTACTTC.

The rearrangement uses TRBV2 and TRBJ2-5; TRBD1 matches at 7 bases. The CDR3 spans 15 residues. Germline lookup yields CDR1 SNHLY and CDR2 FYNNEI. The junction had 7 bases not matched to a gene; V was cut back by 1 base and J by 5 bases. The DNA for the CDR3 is TGTGCCAGCAGTGAAGGCAGACAGGGAGTGGAGACCCAGTACTTC. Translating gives CASSEGRQGVETQYF.

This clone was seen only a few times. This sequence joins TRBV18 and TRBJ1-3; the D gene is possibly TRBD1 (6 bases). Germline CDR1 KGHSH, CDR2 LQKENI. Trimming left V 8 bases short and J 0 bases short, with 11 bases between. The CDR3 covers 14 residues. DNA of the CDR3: TGTGCCAGCACAACGGACAGCTCTGGAAACACCATATATTTT. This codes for CASTTDSSGNTIYF.

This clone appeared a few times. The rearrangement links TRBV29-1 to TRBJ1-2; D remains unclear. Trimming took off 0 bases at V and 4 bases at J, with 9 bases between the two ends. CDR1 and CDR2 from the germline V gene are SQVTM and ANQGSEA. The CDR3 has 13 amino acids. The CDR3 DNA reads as TGCAGCGTTGAAGATCGGGGATCCTATGGCTACACCTTC. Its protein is CSVEDRGSYGYTF.

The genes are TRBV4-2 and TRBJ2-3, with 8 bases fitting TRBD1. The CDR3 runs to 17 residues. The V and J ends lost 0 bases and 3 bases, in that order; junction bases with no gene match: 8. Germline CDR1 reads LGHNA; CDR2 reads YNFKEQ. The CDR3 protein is CASSQERQGRGTDTQYF. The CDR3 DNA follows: TGTGCCAGCAGCCAAGAAAGACAGGGGAGAGGGACAGATACGCAGTATTTT.

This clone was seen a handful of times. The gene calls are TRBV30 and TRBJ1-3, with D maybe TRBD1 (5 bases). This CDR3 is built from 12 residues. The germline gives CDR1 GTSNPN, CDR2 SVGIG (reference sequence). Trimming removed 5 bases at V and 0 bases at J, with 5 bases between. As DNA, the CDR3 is TGTGCCTGGGACAGCTCTGGAAACACCATATATTTT. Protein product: CAWDSSGNTIYF.

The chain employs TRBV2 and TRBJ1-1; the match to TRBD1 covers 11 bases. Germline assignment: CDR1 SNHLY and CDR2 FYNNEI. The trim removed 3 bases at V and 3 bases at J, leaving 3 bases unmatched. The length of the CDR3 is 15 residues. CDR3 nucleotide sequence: TGTGCCAGCAGTGAGGGGACAGGGGGAGACACTGAAGCTTTCTTT. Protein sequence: CASSEGTGGDTEAFF.

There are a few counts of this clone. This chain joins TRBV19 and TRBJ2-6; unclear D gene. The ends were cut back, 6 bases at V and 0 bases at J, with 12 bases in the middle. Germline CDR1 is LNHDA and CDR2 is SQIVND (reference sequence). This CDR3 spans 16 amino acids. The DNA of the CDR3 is TGTGCCAGTAGACAGTCCTTCAGCTCTGGGGCCAACGTCCTGACTTTC. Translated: CASRQSFSSGANVLTF. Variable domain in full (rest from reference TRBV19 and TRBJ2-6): DGGITQSPKYLFRKEGQNVTLSCEQNLNHDAMYWYRQDPGQGLRLIYYSQIVNDFQKGDIAEGYSVSREKKESFPLTVTSAQKNPTAFYLCASRQSFSSGANVLTFGAGSRLTVL.

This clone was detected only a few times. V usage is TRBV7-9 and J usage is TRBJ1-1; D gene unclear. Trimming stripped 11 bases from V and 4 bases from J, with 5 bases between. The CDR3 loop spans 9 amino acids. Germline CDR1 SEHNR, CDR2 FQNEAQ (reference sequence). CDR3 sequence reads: CALGTEAFF. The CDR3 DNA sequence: TGTGCCCTAGGCACTGAAGCTTTCTTT.

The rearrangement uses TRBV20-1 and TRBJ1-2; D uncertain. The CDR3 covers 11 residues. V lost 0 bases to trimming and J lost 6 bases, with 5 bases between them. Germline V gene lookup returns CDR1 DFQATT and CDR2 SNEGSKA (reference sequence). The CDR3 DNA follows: TGCAGTGCTAGAGATGGCCATGGCTACACCTTC. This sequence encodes CSARDGHGYTF.

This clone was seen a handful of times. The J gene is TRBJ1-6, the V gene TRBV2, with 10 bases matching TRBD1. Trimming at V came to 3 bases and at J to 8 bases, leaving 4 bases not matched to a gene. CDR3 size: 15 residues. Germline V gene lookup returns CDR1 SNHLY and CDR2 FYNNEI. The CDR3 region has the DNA TGTGCCAGCAGTGAGACAGGGGGCGCGTATTCACCCCTCCACTTT. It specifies CASSETGGAYSPLHF. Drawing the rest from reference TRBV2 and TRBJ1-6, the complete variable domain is EPEVTQTPSHQVTQMGQEVILRCVPISNHLYFYWYRQILGQKVEFLVSFYNNEISEKSEIFDDQFSVERPDGSNFTLKIRSTKLEDSAMYFCASSETGGAYSPLHFGNGTRLTVT.

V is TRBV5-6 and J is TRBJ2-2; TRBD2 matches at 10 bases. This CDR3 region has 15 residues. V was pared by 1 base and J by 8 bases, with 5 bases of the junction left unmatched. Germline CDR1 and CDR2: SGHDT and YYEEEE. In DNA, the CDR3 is TGTGCCAGCAGCTTGATAGCGGGGGGAACTGGGGAGCTGTTTTTT. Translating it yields CASSLIAGGTGELFF. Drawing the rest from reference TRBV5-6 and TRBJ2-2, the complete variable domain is DAGVTQSPTHLIKTRGQQVTLRCSPKSGHDTVSWYQQALGQGPQFIFQYYEEEERQRGNFPDRFSGHQFPNYSSELNVNALLLGDSALYLCASSLIAGGTGELFFGEGSRLTVL.

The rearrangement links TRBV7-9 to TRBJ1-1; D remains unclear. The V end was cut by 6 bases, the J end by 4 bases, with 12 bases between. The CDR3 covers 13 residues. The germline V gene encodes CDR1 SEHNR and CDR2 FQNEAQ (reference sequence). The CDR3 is CASSHTGGTEAFF. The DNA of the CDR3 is TGTGCCAGCAGTCATACGGGAGGCACTGAAGCTTTCTTT.

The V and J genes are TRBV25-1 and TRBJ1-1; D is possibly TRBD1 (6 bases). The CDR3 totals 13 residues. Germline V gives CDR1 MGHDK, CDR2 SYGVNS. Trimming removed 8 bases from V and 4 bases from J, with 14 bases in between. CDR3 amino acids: CASGRTGITEAFF. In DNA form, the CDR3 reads TGTGCCAGCGGGCGAACAGGGATCACTGAAGCTTTCTTT. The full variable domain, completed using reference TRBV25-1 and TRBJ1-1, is EADIYQTPRYLVIGTGKKITLECSQTMGHDKMYWYQQDPGMELHLIHYSYGVNSTEKGDLSSESTVSRIRTEHFPLTLESARPSHTSQYLCASGRTGITEAFFGQGTRLTVV.

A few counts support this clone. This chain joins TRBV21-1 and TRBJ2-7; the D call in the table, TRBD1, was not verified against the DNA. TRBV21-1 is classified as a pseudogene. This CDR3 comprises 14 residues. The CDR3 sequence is CASSIHRGPYEQYF. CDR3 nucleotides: TGTGCCAGCAGCATACACAGGGGCCCCTACGAGCAGTACTTC.